Detailed here is one T cell receptor beta chain. Which antigen it targets is not known. No base-level quality is on record; no much larger clone is a single base apart. Library preparation used multiplex PCR. Sequencing relied on an Illumina HiSeq 4000. To build TCR beta libraries, CDR3 regions were amplified by Arm-PCR using iRepertoire HTBI primers. Before sequencing, the PCR products underwent gel purification. On the authors' methods: Gene usage analysis of CDR3 amino acid clonotypes relied on the roughly 58 TRBV and about 13 TRBJ segments identified across samples. COPE and FqMerger were used to merge filtered high-quality paired reads into contigs. BLAST was used to align contigs to IMGT TRBV, TRBD and TRBJ reference genes, with CDR3 defined following IMGT. Any clonotype with a frequency above 0.1% was counted as a highly expanded clone. Shannon entropy was used to measure repertoire diversity, and the Gini coefficient was used to measure V-J evenness. A clonotype found in more than one individual was treated as public. Using fastp trimming at Q25 and MiXCR clonotype assembly, TCRdb reanalyzed the public sequencing data and kept in-frame beta chains. Identical CDR3 proteins give one entry, which carries the most common genes and DNA. TCRdb, not the original authors, processed these V and J calls. In all, the sample holds 310,000 or so distinct CDR3 sequences, and about 20% of those were seen once. 25% to 35% of the sample lies in the top ten.

This sample's time point label indicates: persistent/refractory GD, antithyroid drugs over 5 years with positive TRAb. For both TCR sequencing and RNA sequencing, RNA was extracted from PBMCs in TRIzol. Graves' disease was diagnosed according to American Thyroid Association guidelines. Recruitment of patients was carried out at an endocrinology department in Xi'an, China. Each patient gave about 8.1 milliliters of peripheral blood, collected in an EDTA anticoagulant tube. Ficoll Paque Plus density gradient separation was used to isolate PBMCs, and no further T cell sorting was performed. An Agilent 2100 Bioanalyzer and agarose gel were used to check RNA quality, while a NanoDrop 2000 measured RNA concentration. The data were taken from a study of regulatory T cells in long-lasting Graves disease (dated by TCRdb to about 2021). About the study as a whole: To count as having persistent Graves' disease, a patient had to have received antithyroid drug treatment for over 5 years with TSH receptor autoantibodies remaining persistently positive. The study was registered as a clinical trial and conducted in China. Peripheral blood TCR sequencing and RNA sequencing compared persistent Graves' disease patients with newly diagnosed Graves' disease patients. TCR sequencing covered some 13 persistent and roughly 20 newly diagnosed Graves' disease patients, about 35 samples in total. Persistent Graves' disease patients in the clinical cohort had taken antithyroid drugs for roughly ten years on average.

General study outcomes and caveats: TRBV28, TRBJ1-2 and TRBJ2-5 were preferentially used in persistent disease, while TRBV20-1 and TRBJ2-1 were favored in newly diagnosed disease. More public clonotypes were shared among persistent patients (under 3,000) than among newly diagnosed patients (under 1,000). The authors noted that the small sample size was a limitation that may lower accuracy. Compared with newly diagnosed patients, persistent Graves' disease patients had lower TCR Shannon entropy and fewer highly expanded clones, which suggests clonal expansion. Only the TCR beta chain was sequenced and analyzed. Because the primary lesion, thyroid tissue, could not be accessed, the study looked at peripheral blood alone.

Including the terminal cysteine and phenylalanine, the CDR3 comprises 18 residues. CDR3 DNA is the only sequence kept; it has 54 bases, read in frame from the first base. V has 6 bases trimmed and J has 0 bases trimmed; junction bases matching no gene number 15. The germline V gene specifies MNHEY as CDR1 and SVGEGT as CDR2. This receptor was obtained from a female donor with Graves disease. Sequencing used peripheral blood mononuclear cells (PBMCs), obtained when the disease was refractory, from a patient treated with antithyroid drugs. This chain joins TRBV6-2 or TRBV6-3 to TRBJ1-2, and 8 bases in between align with TRBD1. CDR3 region: CASRNGGAAGGSNYGYTF. DNA sequence: TGTGCCAGCAGGAACGGGGGTGCGGCAGGGGGCTCTAACTATGGCTACACCTTC.